The rows below give T cell receptor beta chains drawn from one sample of a study of cytomegalovirus exposure and HLA in healthy donors. Clones were read by immunoSEQ multiplex PCR, and TCRdb kept only the in-frame ones, dropping some. The sample records 250,000 to 350,000 clones, 80% to 90% being singletons. Sequencing was performed on PBMCs. These receptors were taken from a man in his forties in good health and CMV-seropositive. Both conserved end residues are part of each CDR3. Each record gives: V gene, clone size, J gene, D gene, CDR3 DNA, CDR3 protein. The D gene is left open where the match is weak. Size is stated for part of the rows, as once, few or many counts, or as a class when the clone is expanded.

V: TRBV9
size: once
J: TRBJ2-1
D: -
DNA: TGTGCCAGCAGCCCCGGTGCGGATGAGCAGTTCTTC
CDR3: CASSPGADEQFF

V: TRBV19
size: -
J: TRBJ2-7
D: TRBD2
DNA: TGTGCCACTGCAAGCGGGAGTGGGTACGAGCAGTACTTC
CDR3: CATASGSGYEQYF

V: TRBV7-9
size: -
J: TRBJ1-5
D: -
DNA: TGTGCCAGCAGCTTAGGGGCCTCGTCCGTGGGCAATCAGCCCCAGCATTTT
CDR3: CASSLGASSVGNQPQHF

V: TRBV19
size: -
J: TRBJ2-7
D: -
DNA: TGTGCCAGTAGTACGATCAGGGGCAGGGCCGAGCAGTACTTC
CDR3: CASSTIRGRAEQYF

V: TRBV2
size: -
J: TRBJ2-7
D: TRBD2
DNA: TGTGCCAGCACTTGGACTAGCGGGAGCTACGAGCAGTACTTC
CDR3: CASTWTSGSYEQYF

V: TRBV7-9
size: -
J: TRBJ2-7
D: TRBD1
DNA: TGTTCCAGCAGCTTTGCCCGGGACAGGGAATCCTACGAGCAGTACTTC
CDR3: CSSSFARDRESYEQYF

V: TRBV4-1
size: -
J: TRBJ2-2
D: TRBD2
DNA: TGCGCCAGCAGCCAAGAGGCAGCGGGAGTTAGCACCGGGGAGCTGTTTTTT
CDR3: CASSQEAAGVSTGELFF

V: TRBV19
size: -
J: TRBJ2-7
D: -
DNA: TGTGCCAGTAGTATAGCCCAAGACAGCTACGAGCAGTACTTC
CDR3: CASSIAQDSYEQYF

V: TRBV10-1
size: once
J: TRBJ2-3
D: TRBD2
DNA: TGCGCCAGCAGTCCTCTAGCGGACGGGAGAGATACGCAGTATTTT
CDR3: CASSPLADGRDTQYF

V: TRBV19
size: -
J: TRBJ1-2
D: TRBD1
DNA: TGTGCCAGTAGTAGCGGGACAGGGGGCGGCTATGGCTACACCTTC
CDR3: CASSSGTGGGYGYTF

V: TRBV1
size: -
J: TRBJ2-5
D: -
DNA: TGCACCAGCAGCCGAACTAGCGGGCAAGAGACCCAGTACTTC
CDR3: CTSSRTSGQETQYF

V: TRBV4-1
size: once
J: TRBJ2-3
D: TRBD2
DNA: TGCGCCAGCAGCCCAGGACTAGCGGGAGTGGGGGTCACAGATACGCAGTATTTT
CDR3: CASSPGLAGVGVTDTQYF

V: TRBV18
size: -
J: TRBJ1-3
D: -
DNA: TGTGCCAGCTCACCCGATTCCCCCTCTAGAAACACCATATATTTT
CDR3: CASSPDSPSRNTIYF

V: TRBV7-9
size: -
J: TRBJ2-1
D: TRBD2
DNA: TGTGCCAGCAGGAATAAGCCGGGACTAGCGAACTACAATGAGCAGTTCTTC
CDR3: CASRNKPGLANYNEQFF

V: TRBV11-2
size: -
J: TRBJ2-7
D: -
DNA: TGTGCCAGCAGCTTAGCCGGACAGCCCCGGGTCGAGCAGTACTTC
CDR3: CASSLAGQPRVEQYF

V: TRBV4-2
size: once
J: TRBJ2-7
D: TRBD1
DNA: TGTGCCAGCAGCCAAGACCCGGGACAGGGCAACGAGCAGTACTTC
CDR3: CASSQDPGQGNEQYF

V: TRBV19
size: once
J: TRBJ1-2
D: TRBD1
DNA: TGTGCCAGTAGTATAAGGGAAGGGAAGGGGGCATTCGGCTACACCTTC
CDR3: CASSIREGKGAFGYTF

V: TRBV4-1
size: once
J: TRBJ2-7
D: -
DNA: TGCGCCAGCAGCCAAGAGGAGAGGGGGACCTACGAGCAGTACTTC
CDR3: CASSQEERGTYEQYF

V: TRBV4-2
size: -
J: TRBJ2-5
D: TRBD2
DNA: TGTGCCAGCAGCCAGGGTGGACTAGCGTCACAAGAGACCCAGTACTTC
CDR3: CASSQGGLASQETQYF

V: TRBV5-1
size: -
J: TRBJ1-4
D: TRBD1
DNA: TGCGCCAGCAGCCTAGGACAGGGGAGTGAAAAACTGTTTTTT
CDR3: CASSLGQGSEKLFF

V: TRBV6-6
size: -
J: TRBJ2-5
D: -
DNA: TGTGCCAGCAGTTCTAAAGCGGCCCAGTACTTC
CDR3: CASSSKAAQYF

V: TRBV11-3
size: -
J: TRBJ1-2
D: -
DNA: TGTGCCAGCAGCTTAGGACAGCTGAACTATGGCTACACCTTC
CDR3: CASSLGQLNYGYTF

V: TRBV5-1
size: -
J: TRBJ2-7
D: -
DNA: TGCGCCAGCAGCTTTGACTGGACCTACGAGCAGTACTTC
CDR3: CASSFDWTYEQYF

V: TRBV9
size: -
J: TRBJ2-7
D: TRBD1
DNA: TGTGCCAGCAGCGTAGGGGACAGGGGCAACGAGCAGTACTTC
CDR3: CASSVGDRGNEQYF

V: TRBV7-3
size: -
J: TRBJ1-1
D: -
DNA: TGTGCCAGCAGCTTAATCGAGGGCGACACTGAAGCTTTCTTT
CDR3: CASSLIEGDTEAFF

V: TRBV28
size: -
J: TRBJ1-2
D: TRBD1
DNA: TGTGCCAGCAGTTTAGGACAGGACCTCTATGGCTACACCTTC
CDR3: CASSLGQDLYGYTF

V: TRBV5-4
size: -
J: TRBJ1-2
D: TRBD1
DNA: TGTGCCAGCAGCTTTCCACCGGGACAGGGTGTTCATGGCTACACCTTC
CDR3: CASSFPPGQGVHGYTF

V: TRBV7-3
size: -
J: TRBJ2-1
D: TRBD2
DNA: TGTGCCAGCAGCCACGGACTAGCGCCCTACAATGAGCAGTTCTTC
CDR3: CASSHGLAPYNEQFF

V: TRBV7-9
size: -
J: TRBJ2-1
D: TRBD2
DNA: TGTTCCAGCAGCTTACCGGGACTAGCGGGCCACTACAATGAGCAGTTCTTC
CDR3: CSSSLPGLAGHYNEQFF

V: TRBV19
size: -
J: TRBJ2-7
D: TRBD2
DNA: TGTGCCAGTAGTATAACGGTTCTAGCGGGAGGCGCCGAGCAGTACTTC
CDR3: CASSITVLAGGAEQYF

V: TRBV2
size: -
J: TRBJ2-3
D: -
DNA: TGTGCCAGCAGCCGTTCGCGGGGCGTAGAGGATACGCAGTATTTT
CDR3: CASSRSRGVEDTQYF

V: TRBV5-4
size: -
J: TRBJ1-2
D: TRBD1
DNA: TGTGCCAGCAGCTACCGGGACAGGGGGCTAGGGGGCTATGGCTACACCTTC
CDR3: CASSYRDRGLGGYGYTF

V: TRBV6-6
size: -
J: TRBJ2-3
D: TRBD1
DNA: TGTGCCAGCAGGAAGACAGGGGGCGGCTTATCTTATACGCAGTATTTT
CDR3: CASRKTGGGLSYTQYF

V: TRBV27
size: -
J: TRBJ2-5
D: TRBD2
DNA: TGTGCCAGCAGGACTAGCGGGTATGAAGAGACCCAGTACTTC
CDR3: CASRTSGYEETQYF

V: TRBV27
size: -
J: TRBJ2-7
D: TRBD1
DNA: TGTGCCAGCTCCGACAGGGTAGGCCCCTACGAGCAGTACTTC
CDR3: CASSDRVGPYEQYF

V: TRBV15
size: -
J: TRBJ1-4
D: -
DNA: TGTGCCACCAGCAGAGACAGGGTAGTGGCTGAAAAACTGTTTTTT
CDR3: CATSRDRVVAEKLFF

V: TRBV6-6
size: -
J: TRBJ1-5
D: TRBD1
DNA: TGTGCCAGCAGACGACCGGGACAGCCAAATCAGCCCCAGCATTTT
CDR3: CASRRPGQPNQPQHF

V: TRBV6-1
size: -
J: TRBJ1-4
D: -
DNA: TGTGCCACCCTTGACAGGTCTAATGAAAAACTGTTTTTT
CDR3: CATLDRSNEKLFF

V: TRBV19
size: -
J: TRBJ2-7
D: -
DNA: TGTGCCAGTAGTATAGGGACAGCCTCCTACGAGCAGTACTTC
CDR3: CASSIGTASYEQYF

V: TRBV5-5
size: -
J: TRBJ2-5
D: -
DNA: TGTGCCAGCAGCTTGGGAGAGAGGCGGGGCTGGGAGACCCAGTACTTC
CDR3: CASSLGERRGWETQYF

V: TRBV5-8
size: -
J: TRBJ2-3
D: TRBD1
DNA: TGTGCCAGCAGCTGGGGACAGGGGGTGAACACAGATACGCAGTATTTT
CDR3: CASSWGQGVNTDTQYF

V: TRBV6-1
size: -
J: TRBJ2-7
D: TRBD2
DNA: TGTGCCAGCAGTGGCCCAGGGCGGGAGTTCACCTACGAGCAGTACTTC
CDR3: CASSGPGREFTYEQYF

V: TRBV5-6
size: few
J: TRBJ1-4
D: -
DNA: TGTGCCAGCAGCTTCAGACAGAAGGAAAAACTGTTTTTT
CDR3: CASSFRQKEKLFF

V: TRBV29-1
size: -
J: TRBJ2-7
D: -
DNA: TGCAGCGTTGAAGTGCTAGGTCAGCATCACGGGTCCGAGCAGTACTTC
CDR3: CSVEVLGQHHGSEQYF

V: TRBV5-1
size: -
J: TRBJ1-1
D: TRBD1
DNA: TGCGCCAGCAGCCTCGACAGGGACCGAGGGTTCACTGAAGCTTTCTTT
CDR3: CASSLDRDRGFTEAFF

V: TRBV28
size: -
J: TRBJ1-5
D: -
DNA: TGTGCCAGCAGTCTAGACAGGTTTAGCAATCAGCCCCAGCATTTT
CDR3: CASSLDRFSNQPQHF

V: TRBV27
size: -
J: TRBJ1-3
D: -
DNA: TGTGCCAGCAGTTCATCATTCCGGAACACCATATATTTT
CDR3: CASSSSFRNTIYF

V: TRBV15
size: -
J: TRBJ1-1
D: TRBD1
DNA: TGTGCCACCAGCCCCGACAGGGGGCCGGTCACTGAAGCTTTCTTT
CDR3: CATSPDRGPVTEAFF

V: TRBV28
size: few
J: TRBJ1-1
D: -
DNA: TGTGCCAGCAGTGTTGGGACACCTGAAGCTTTCTTT
CDR3: CASSVGTPEAFF

V: TRBV7-2
size: -
J: TRBJ2-7
D: TRBD1
DNA: TGTGCCAGCAGCAAGACAGGGTACGAGCAGTACTTC
CDR3: CASSKTGYEQYF

V: TRBV30
size: -
J: TRBJ2-7
D: TRBD1
DNA: TGTGCCTGGGGATCCGGGACAGGGATCTACGAGCAGTACTTC
CDR3: CAWGSGTGIYEQYF

V: TRBV4-2
size: -
J: TRBJ2-3
D: TRBD2
DNA: TGTGCCAGCAGCCAAGATTCGGTAGCGGGAGTTAGCACAGATACGCAGTATTTT
CDR3: CASSQDSVAGVSTDTQYF

V: TRBV7-7
size: -
J: TRBJ2-5
D: TRBD2
DNA: TGTGCTAGCAGCGGCGGGGGAGGGGAGACCCAGTACTTC
CDR3: CASSGGGGETQYF